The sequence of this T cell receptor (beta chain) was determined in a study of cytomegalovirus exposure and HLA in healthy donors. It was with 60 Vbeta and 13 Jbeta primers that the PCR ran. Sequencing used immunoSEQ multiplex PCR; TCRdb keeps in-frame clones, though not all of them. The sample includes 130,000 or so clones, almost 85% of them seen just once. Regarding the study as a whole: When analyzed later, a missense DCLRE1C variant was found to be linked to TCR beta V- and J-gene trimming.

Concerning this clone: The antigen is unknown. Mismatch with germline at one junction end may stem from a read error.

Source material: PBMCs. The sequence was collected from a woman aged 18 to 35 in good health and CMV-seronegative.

The CDR3 sequence is CASSLAGGSSYNQQFF. In nucleotides, the CDR3 is TGTGCCAGCAGCTTAGCGGGCGGGAGCTCCTACAATCAGCAGTTCTTC. The chain uses TRBV7-2 and TRBJ2-1; 7 bases fit TRBD2. The CDR3 sequence is 16 residues long. In germline, CDR1 is SGHTA, CDR2 FQGNSA.